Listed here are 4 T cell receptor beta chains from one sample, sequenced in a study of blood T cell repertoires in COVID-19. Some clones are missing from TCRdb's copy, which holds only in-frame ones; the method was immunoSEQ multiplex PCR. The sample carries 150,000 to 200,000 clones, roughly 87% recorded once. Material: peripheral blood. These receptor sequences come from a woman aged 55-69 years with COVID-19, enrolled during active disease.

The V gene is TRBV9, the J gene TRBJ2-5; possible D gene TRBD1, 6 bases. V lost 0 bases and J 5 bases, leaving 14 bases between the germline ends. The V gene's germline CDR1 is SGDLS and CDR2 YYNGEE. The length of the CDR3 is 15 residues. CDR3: CASSVGDIEGETQYF. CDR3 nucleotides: TGTGCCAGCAGCGTAGGGGACATAGAGGGTGAGACCCAGTACTTC.

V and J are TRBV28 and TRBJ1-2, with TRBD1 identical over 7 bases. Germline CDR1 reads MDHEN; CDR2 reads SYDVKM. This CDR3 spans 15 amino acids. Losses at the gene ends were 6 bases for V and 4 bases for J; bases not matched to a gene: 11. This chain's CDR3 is CASRPAGTALYGYTF. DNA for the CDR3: TGTGCCAGCAGGCCCGCCGGGACAGCCCTCTATGGCTACACCTTC.

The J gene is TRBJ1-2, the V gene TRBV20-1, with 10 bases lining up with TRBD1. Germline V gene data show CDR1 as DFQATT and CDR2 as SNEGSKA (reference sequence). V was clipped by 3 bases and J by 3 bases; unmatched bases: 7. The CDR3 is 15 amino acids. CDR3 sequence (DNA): TGCAGTGCTAGTCGCCCCGACAGGGGGCACTATGGCTACACCTTC. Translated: CSASRPDRGHYGYTF.

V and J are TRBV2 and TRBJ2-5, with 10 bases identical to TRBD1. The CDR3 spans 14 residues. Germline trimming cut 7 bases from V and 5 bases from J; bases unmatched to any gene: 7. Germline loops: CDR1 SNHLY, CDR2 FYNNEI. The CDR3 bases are TGTGCCAGCACGGACAGGGGGTTTACGGAGACCCAGTACTTC. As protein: CASTDRGFTETQYF.